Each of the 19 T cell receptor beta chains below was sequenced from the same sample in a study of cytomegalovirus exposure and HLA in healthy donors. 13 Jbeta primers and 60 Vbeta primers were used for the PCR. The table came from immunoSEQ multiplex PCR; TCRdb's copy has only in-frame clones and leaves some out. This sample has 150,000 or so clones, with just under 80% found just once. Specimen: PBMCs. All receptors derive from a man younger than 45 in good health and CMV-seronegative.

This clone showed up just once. As DNA, the CDR3 is TGCGCCAGCAGCTTGGAGGCTAGCGGGGTCCGGGAGACCCAGTACTTC. Translated: CASSLEASGVRETQYF. The J gene is TRBJ2-5, the V gene TRBV5-1; 9 nucleotides align to TRBD2. The trim removed 0 bases at V and 5 bases at J, leaving 8 bases unmatched. Germline CDR1 reads SGHRS; CDR2 reads YFSETQ. The CDR3 has 16 amino acids.

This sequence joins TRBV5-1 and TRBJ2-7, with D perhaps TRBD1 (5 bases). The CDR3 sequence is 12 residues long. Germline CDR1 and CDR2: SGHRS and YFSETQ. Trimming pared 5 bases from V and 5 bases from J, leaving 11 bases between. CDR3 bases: TGCGCCAGCAGGCCCCAGGGCCACGAGCAGTACTTC. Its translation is CASRPQGHEQYF.

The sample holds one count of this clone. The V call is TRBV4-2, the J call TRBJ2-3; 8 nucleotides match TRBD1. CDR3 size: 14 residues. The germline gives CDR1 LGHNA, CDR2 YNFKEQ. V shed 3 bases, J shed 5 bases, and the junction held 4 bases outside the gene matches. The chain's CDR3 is CASSQDRAGDTQYF. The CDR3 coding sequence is TGTGCCAGCAGCCAGGACAGGGCCGGAGATACGCAGTATTTT.

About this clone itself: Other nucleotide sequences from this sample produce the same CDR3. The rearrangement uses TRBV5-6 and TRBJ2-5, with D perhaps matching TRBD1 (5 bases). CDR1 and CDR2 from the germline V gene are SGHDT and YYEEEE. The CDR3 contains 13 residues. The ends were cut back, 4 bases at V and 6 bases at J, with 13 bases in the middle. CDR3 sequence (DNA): TGTGCCAGCAGCAGAACAGGATCCCAGACCCAGTACTTC. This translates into CASSRTGSQTQYF.

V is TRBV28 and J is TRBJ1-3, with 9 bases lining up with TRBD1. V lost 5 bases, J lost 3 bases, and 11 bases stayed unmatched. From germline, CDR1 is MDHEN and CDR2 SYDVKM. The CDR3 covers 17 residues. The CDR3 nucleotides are TGTGCCAGCAGTAGCCCTACAGGGGGCGGAGGTGGAAACACCATATATTTT. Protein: CASSSPTGGGGGNTIYF.

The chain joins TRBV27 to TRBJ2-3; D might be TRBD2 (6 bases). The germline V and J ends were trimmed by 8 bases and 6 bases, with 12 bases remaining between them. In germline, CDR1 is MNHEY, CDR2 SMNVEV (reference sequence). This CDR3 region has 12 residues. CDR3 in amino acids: CASGSGRDTQYF. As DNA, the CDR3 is TGTGCCAGCGGGTCAGGGAGGGATACGCAGTATTTT.

CDR3 amino acids: CASSPQSGLFTEQFF. The CDR3 coding sequence is TGTGCCAGCAGCCCCCAATCGGGGTTGTTCACTGAGCAGTTCTTC. This chain connects TRBV14 to TRBJ2-1; D may be TRBD2 (5 bases). The V end lost 4 bases, the J end lost 9 bases, and 19 bases lay between the germline ends. Germline V gives CDR1 SGHDN, CDR2 FVKESK. This CDR3 region has 15 residues.

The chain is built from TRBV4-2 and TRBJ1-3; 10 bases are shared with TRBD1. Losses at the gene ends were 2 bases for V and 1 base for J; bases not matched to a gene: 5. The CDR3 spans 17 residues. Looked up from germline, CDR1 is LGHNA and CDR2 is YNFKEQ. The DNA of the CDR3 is TGTGCCAGCAGCCAAAAGGGGACAGGGGTTTCTGGAAACACCATATATTTT. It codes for CASSQKGTGVSGNTIYF.

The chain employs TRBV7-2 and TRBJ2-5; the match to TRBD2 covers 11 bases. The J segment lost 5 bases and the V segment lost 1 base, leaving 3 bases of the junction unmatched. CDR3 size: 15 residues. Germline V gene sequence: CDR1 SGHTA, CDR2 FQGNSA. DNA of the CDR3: TGTGCCAGCAGCTTAGTTAGCGGGGGGGTGGAGACCCAGTACTTC. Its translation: CASSLVSGGVETQYF.

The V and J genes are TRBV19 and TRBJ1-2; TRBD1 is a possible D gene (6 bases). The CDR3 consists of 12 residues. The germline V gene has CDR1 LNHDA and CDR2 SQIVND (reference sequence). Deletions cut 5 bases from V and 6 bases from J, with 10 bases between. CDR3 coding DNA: TGTGCCAGTAGTGCCCACAGGGATGGCTACACCTTC. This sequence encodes CASSAHRDGYTF.

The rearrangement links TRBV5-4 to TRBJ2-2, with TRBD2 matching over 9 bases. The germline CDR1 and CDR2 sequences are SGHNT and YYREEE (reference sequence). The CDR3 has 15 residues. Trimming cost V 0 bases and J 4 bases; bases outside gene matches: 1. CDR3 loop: CASSLGLAVTGELFF. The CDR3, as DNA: TGTGCCAGCAGCTTGGGACTAGCGGTCACCGGGGAGCTGTTTTTT. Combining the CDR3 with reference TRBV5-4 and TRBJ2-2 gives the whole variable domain ETGVTQSPTHLIKTRGQQVTLRCSSQSGHNTVSWYQQALGQGPQFIFQYYREEENGRGNFPPRFSGLQFPNYSSELNVNALELDDSALYLCASSLGLAVTGELFFGEGSRLTVL.

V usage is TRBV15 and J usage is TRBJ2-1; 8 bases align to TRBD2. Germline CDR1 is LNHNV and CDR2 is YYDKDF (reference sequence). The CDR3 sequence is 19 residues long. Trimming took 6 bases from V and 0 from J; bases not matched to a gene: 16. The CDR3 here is CATSPRYDGGASSYNEQFF. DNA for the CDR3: TGTGCCACCAGTCCTCGCTATGACGGGGGGGCGAGCTCCTACAATGAGCAGTTCTTC.

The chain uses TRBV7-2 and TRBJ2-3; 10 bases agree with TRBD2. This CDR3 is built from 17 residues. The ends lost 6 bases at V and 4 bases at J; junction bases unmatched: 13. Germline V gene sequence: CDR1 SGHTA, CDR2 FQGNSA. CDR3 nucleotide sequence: TGTGCCAGCAGACCAAATAGCGGGGGGCCAACCCCAGATACGCAGTATTTT. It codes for CASRPNSGGPTPDTQYF.

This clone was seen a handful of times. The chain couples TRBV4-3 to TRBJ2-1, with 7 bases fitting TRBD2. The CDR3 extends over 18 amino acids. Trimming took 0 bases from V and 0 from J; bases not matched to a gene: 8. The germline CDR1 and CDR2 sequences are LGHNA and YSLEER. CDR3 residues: CASSQDWGGVGSYNEQFF. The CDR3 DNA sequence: TGCGCCAGCAGCCAAGATTGGGGGGGAGTTGGCTCCTACAATGAGCAGTTCTTC.

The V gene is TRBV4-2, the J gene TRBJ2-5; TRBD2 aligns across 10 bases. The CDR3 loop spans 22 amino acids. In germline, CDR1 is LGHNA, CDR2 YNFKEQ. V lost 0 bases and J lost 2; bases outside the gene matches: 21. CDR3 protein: CASSQDPMTLAGVRGAQETQYF. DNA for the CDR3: TGTGCCAGCAGCCAAGATCCCATGACTCTAGCGGGAGTACGAGGTGCTCAAGAGACCCAGTACTTC.

CDR3 sequence (DNA): TGTGCCAGCAGCAAGCCTAGCGGGAGGATCTCCGGGGAGCTGTTTTTT. It codes for CASSKPSGRISGELFF. J is TRBJ2-2 and V is TRBV21-1; the table's D gene call, TRBD2, was not cross checked with the DNA. TRBV21-1 is marked as a pseudogene. The CDR3 totals 16 residues.

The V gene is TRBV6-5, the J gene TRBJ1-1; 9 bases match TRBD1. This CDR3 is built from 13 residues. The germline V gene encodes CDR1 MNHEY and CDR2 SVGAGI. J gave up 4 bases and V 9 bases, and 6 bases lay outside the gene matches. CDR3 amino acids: CASKLQGATEAFF. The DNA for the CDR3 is TGTGCCAGTAAATTACAGGGGGCCACTGAAGCTTTCTTT.

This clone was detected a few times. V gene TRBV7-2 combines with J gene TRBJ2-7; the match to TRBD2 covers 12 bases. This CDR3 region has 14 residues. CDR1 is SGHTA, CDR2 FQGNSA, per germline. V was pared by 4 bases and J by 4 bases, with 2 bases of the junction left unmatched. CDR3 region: CASSWTSGEYEQYF. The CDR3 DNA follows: TGTGCCAGCAGCTGGACTAGCGGGGAGTACGAGCAGTACTTC.

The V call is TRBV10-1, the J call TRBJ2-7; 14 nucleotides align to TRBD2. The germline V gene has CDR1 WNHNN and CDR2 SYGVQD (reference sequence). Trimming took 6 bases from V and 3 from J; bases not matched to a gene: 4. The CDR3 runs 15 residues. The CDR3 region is CASSPGLAGDYEQYF. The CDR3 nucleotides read TGCGCCAGCAGCCCGGGACTAGCGGGAGACTACGAGCAGTACTTC.